A single sample gave rise to the 19 T cell receptor beta chains below, sequenced in a study of blood T cell repertoires in COVID-19. Using immunoSEQ multiplex PCR, the repertoire was profiled, and TCRdb retains in-frame clones only, with some absent. Among fewer than 350,000 clones, approximately 81% were seen once, and the ten largest hold roughly 2.6%. Material: PBMCs or T cells enriched from blood (not recorded which). Every receptor here comes from a woman in her forties or fifties who had recovered from COVID-19.

This rearrangement joins TRBV19 to TRBJ1-1, with D perhaps matching TRBD1 (5 bases). With 5 bases removed from V and 1 base from J, the gap between germline ends came to 11 bases. The CDR3 contains 14 residues. Per the germline V gene, CDR1 is LNHDA and CDR2 is SQIVND (reference sequence). CDR3 loop: CASSERGTNTEAFF. CDR3 DNA: TGTGCCAGTAGTGAACGGGGGACGAACACTGAAGCTTTCTTT.

The chain uses TRBV2 and TRBJ1-2, with 9 bases identical to TRBD1. The junction had 18 bases not matched to a gene; V was cut back by 3 bases and J by 1 base. Germline-derived CDR1 and CDR2 are SNHLY and FYNNEI. The CDR3 spans 20 residues. CDR3 DNA: TGTGCCAGCAGTGAGAGAGGGACAGGGAACTACGAAAGTATTAACTATGGCTACACCTTC. It specifies CASSERGTGNYESINYGYTF.

The genes are TRBV5-1 and TRBJ1-6, with a possible D match to TRBD1 (6 bases). Trimming took 0 bases from V and 5 from J, leaving 6 bases between them. The CDR3 consists of 14 residues. Germline CDR1 SGHRS, CDR2 YFSETQ. CDR3 sequence: CASSLGTDNSPLHF. CDR3 DNA sequence: TGCGCCAGCAGCTTGGGGACAGATAATTCACCCCTCCACTTT.

The chain couples TRBV12-3 or TRBV12-4 to TRBJ2-7; TRBD1 matches at 7 bases. The junction had 6 bases not matched to a gene; V was cut back by 5 bases and J by 5 bases. The CDR3 loop spans 13 amino acids. CDR3 DNA sequence: TGTGCCAGCAGTACCCTACAGGGGAACGAGCAGTACTTC. It specifies CASSTLQGNEQYF.

This clone was seen a single time. The chain joins TRBV6-2 or TRBV6-3 to TRBJ1-1; no reliable D call. The CDR3 is made up of 14 amino acids. Trimming took off 8 bases at V and 4 bases at J, with 17 bases between the two ends. From germline, CDR1 is MNHEY and CDR2 SVGEGT. CDR3 DNA: TGTGCCAGCTGCCCCGCGACGGGGTTCACTGAAGCTTTCTTT. This gives the protein CASCPATGFTEAFF.

This clone was counted only a few times. The genes are TRBV3-1 (or the pseudogene TRBV3-2) and TRBJ1-2; D remains unclear. Germline CDR1 LGHDT, CDR2 YNNKEL (reference sequence). V dropped 4 bases and J dropped 8 bases, with 8 bases sitting between them. This CDR3 has 11 amino acids. This CDR3 is CASSLNEGYTF. The CDR3 nucleotides read TGTGCCAGCAGCCTCAACGAGGGCTACACCTTC.

V is TRBV2 and J is TRBJ1-1, with D possibly TRBD1 on 6 matching bases. V lost 5 bases, J lost 0 bases, and 7 bases lay in between. The CDR3 is 13 residues long. Germline assignment: CDR1 SNHLY and CDR2 FYNNEI. Here the CDR3 DNA reads TGTGCCAGCAGTACAGGGATGAACACTGAAGCTTTCTTT. It is translated as CASSTGMNTEAFF. The full variable domain, with the rest looked up from reference TRBV2 and TRBJ1-1, is EPEVTQTPSHQVTQMGQEVILRCVPISNHLYFYWYRQILGQKVEFLVSFYNNEISEKSEIFDDQFSVERPDGSNFTLKIRSTKLEDSAMYFCASSTGMNTEAFFGQGTRLTVV.

This clone appeared once. The J gene is TRBJ2-2, the V gene TRBV11-2; TRBD2 matches at 10 bases. Germline V gene data show CDR1 as SGHAT and CDR2 as FQNNGV. The ends lost 6 bases at V and 4 bases at J; junction bases unmatched: 5. The CDR3 covers 15 residues. CDR3 DNA: TGTGCCAGCAGGAGCGGGAGGGGGAGCACCGGGGAGCTGTTTTTT. Its protein product is CASRSGRGSTGELFF.

The CDR3 DNA is TGTGCCAGCAGCGAAGGGGACACACTTCTGAGGGGCTACACCTTC. Its translation: CASSEGDTLLRGYTF. V and J are TRBV5-5 and TRBJ1-2; TRBD1 is a possible D gene (6 bases). The germline CDR1 and CDR2 sequences are SGHKS and YYEKEE (reference sequence). The ends were cut back, 4 bases at V and 8 bases at J, with 21 bases in the middle. The CDR3 contains 15 residues.

The V and J genes are TRBV6-2 or TRBV6-3 and TRBJ2-1; 7 positions match TRBD1. Per germline, CDR1 MNHEY and CDR2 SVGEGT. The J segment lost 0 bases and the V segment lost 2 bases, leaving 1 base of the junction unmatched. The CDR3 runs to 15 residues. In DNA, the CDR3 is TGTGCCAGCAGTTACGACAGGGCCTCCTACAATGAGCAGTTCTTC. Its translation is CASSYDRASYNEQFF.

The rearrangement joins TRBV9 to TRBJ1-1; the D is unclear. The CDR3 has 14 amino acids. Germline CDR1 is SGDLS and CDR2 is YYNGEE. Trimming cost V 4 bases and J 1 base, with 11 bases left between them. The CDR3 DNA sequence: TGTGCCAGCAGCCCTAGGCAGAGGAACACTGAAGCTTTCTTT. Translation: CASSPRQRNTEAFF.

CDR3 in DNA: TGTGCCAGCAGTTGGGGCGGGAGCTCCTACAATGAGCAGTTCTTC. Translating it yields CASSWGGSSYNEQFF. The chain carries TRBV6-2 or TRBV6-3 and TRBJ2-1; 7 bases fit TRBD2. The CDR3 sequence is 15 residues long. Germline CDR1 and CDR2: MNHEY and SVGEGT. Trimming removed 4 bases from V and 0 bases from J; junction bases left unmatched: 3.

The J gene is TRBJ2-1, the V gene TRBV6-2 or TRBV6-3; a possible D gene is TRBD2 (5 bases). The CDR3 extends over 15 amino acids. V lost 5 bases to trimming and J lost 6 bases, with 17 bases between them. Germline CDR1 is MNHEY and CDR2 is SVGEGT. The CDR3 DNA sequence: TGTGCCAGCAGTACCCTACAGTGGGAGCGCAATGAGCAGTTCTTC. Translated: CASSTLQWERNEQFF.

The chain employs TRBV7-8 and TRBJ1-2; D is unclear. The CDR3 extends over 14 amino acids. The germline CDR1 and CDR2 sequences are SGHVS and FQNEAQ. V lost 2 bases, J lost 1 base, and 8 bases lay in between. The CDR3 is CASSLKGVNYGYTF. DNA for the CDR3: TGTGCCAGCAGCTTAAAGGGAGTTAACTATGGCTACACCTTC.

This clone has just one count. The DNA for the CDR3 is TGTGCCAGCAGTTTGGGGCAGGGGGTCTACGAGCAGTACTTC. The encoded protein is CASSLGQGVYEQYF. The rearrangement links TRBV28 to TRBJ2-7; 7 bases fit TRBD1. V lost 3 bases, J lost 3 bases, and 5 bases stayed unmatched. Germline values: CDR1 MDHEN, CDR2 SYDVKM. This CDR3 region has 14 residues.

This chain links TRBV5-1 with TRBJ2-7; 7 bases are shared with TRBD1. CDR1 and CDR2 from the germline V gene are SGHRS and YFSETQ. V shed 4 bases and J 4 bases; nucleotides not matched to a gene: 5. The CDR3 spans 13 residues. The CDR3 spells CASSLDREYEQYF. DNA for the CDR3: TGCGCCAGCAGCCTTGACAGGGAATACGAGCAGTACTTC.

V gene TRBV5-1 combines with J gene TRBJ1-3; D is possibly TRBD1 (6 bases). Trimming stripped 3 bases from V and 4 bases from J, with 17 bases between. The CDR3 is 16 amino acids. The germline CDR1 and CDR2 sequences are SGHRS and YFSETQ. The CDR3 nucleotides are TGCGCCAGCAGCTCAGTCCAGGGGATCGCGGGAAACACCATATATTTT. This codes for CASSSVQGIAGNTIYF.

This clone was detected a few times. This chain uses TRBV29-1 with TRBJ2-2; 7 positions match TRBD1. CDR1 is SQVTM, CDR2 ANQGSEA, per germline. The CDR3 is 12 amino acids. V was clipped by 6 bases and J by 6 bases; unmatched bases: 4. In DNA form, the CDR3 reads TGCAGCGTCTACAGGGGTTCCGGGGAGCTGTTTTTT. Translation: CSVYRGSGELFF.

The chain couples TRBV11-2 to TRBJ2-2, with a possible D match to TRBD2 (7 bases). Trimming took off 3 bases at V and 3 bases at J, with 17 bases between the two ends. Germline V gene lookup returns CDR1 SGHAT and CDR2 FQNNGV. The CDR3 sequence is 17 residues long. In DNA, the CDR3 is TGTGCCAGCAGCTTCATTTGGCGGGGGCGGCACACCGGGGAGCTGTTTTTT. Residues: CASSFIWRGRHTGELFF.